This entry is about one TCR beta chain. This clonotype has a count of ten or more. What this receptor recognizes is not known. No much larger clone exists at a distance of one base, and base qualities are not known. The data belong to a study of spatial heterogeneity in lung cancer (dated by TCRdb to about 2019). A note on the overall study: More beta-chain than alpha-chain transcripts were consistently detected, likely reflecting higher beta-chain transcript abundance. In the raw uncorrected reads, each unique combination of TCR and UMI appeared more than ten times on average. TCR alpha and beta repertoires were quantitatively compared across multiple tumor regions, matched nontumor lung and blood in non-small cell lung cancer. TCR repertoire features were related to nonsynonymous mutation counts determined by whole-exome sequencing of tumor tissue. At surgery, both alpha and beta chains were TCR-sequenced in fewer than 250 tumor regions, 64 matched nontumor lung samples and around 50 PBMC samples. Points the paper makes about the study in general: Ubiquitous expanded tumor TCRs were found in blood more often at tumor resection than at routine follow-up. Additional single-cell paired TCR alpha and beta sequencing was considered necessary to confirm, at a functional level, the hypothesis that regional TCRs recognize regional mutations.

The cysteine opens and the phenylalanine closes a CDR3 of 14 amino acids. Only CDR3 DNA is held: 42 bases, read in frame from base 1. Germline trimming amounts to 4 bases on V and 5 bases on J, with 7 as the count of junction bases outside the gene matches. The library was produced with 5' RACE. The run used a NextSeq 500. To allow correction of PCR and sequencing errors, the TCR library protocol tagged every TCR cDNA molecule with a unique molecular identifier. In the original analysis: TCR identification, UMI-based error correction and CDR3 extraction were all carried out with Decombinator tools. Expanded TCRs were defined as those above a frequency of 2 per 1,000, corresponding to the top 1% of the tumor frequency distribution. Rényi diversity was computed with the R vegan package after subsampling each repertoire 100 times to 5,000 TCRs. CDR3 similarity networks were constructed using string-kernel similarity of amino acid triplets, with links drawn between CDR3s whose pairwise similarity was above 0.82. TCRdb trimmed public reads at Q25 via fastp, called clones via MiXCR and kept in-frame beta chains. Duplicate CDR3 protein sequences are folded into a single record with the most common DNA and genes. Clone size and V and J calls follow TCRdb, not the original study. The sample has tens of thousands of distinct CDR3 sequences on record, 6.5% to 8% of them singletons. The ten largest clones represent roughly an eighth of the sample.

The time point label of this sample denotes: sample taken at primary tumor resection. Donors were some 67 patients with early-stage, untreated non-small cell lung cancer from the lung TRACERx cohort. TCR sequencing used whole RNA extracted from tumor and nontumor lung tissue, or from cryopreserved PBMC samples, without cell sorting. A patient was chosen for TCR sequencing only when enough RNA was available from at least two tumor regions. Sample: PBMCs, taken at surgery. The TCR originated in a male donor with early-stage non-small cell lung cancer. Recombination connected TRBV12-3 or TRBV12-4 to TRBJ2-5; 7 junctional bases match TRBD2. At the DNA level, the sequence is TGTGCCAGCAGTTACGGCGGGAGTTTTGAGACCCAGTACTTC. The translation is CASSYGGSFETQYF.